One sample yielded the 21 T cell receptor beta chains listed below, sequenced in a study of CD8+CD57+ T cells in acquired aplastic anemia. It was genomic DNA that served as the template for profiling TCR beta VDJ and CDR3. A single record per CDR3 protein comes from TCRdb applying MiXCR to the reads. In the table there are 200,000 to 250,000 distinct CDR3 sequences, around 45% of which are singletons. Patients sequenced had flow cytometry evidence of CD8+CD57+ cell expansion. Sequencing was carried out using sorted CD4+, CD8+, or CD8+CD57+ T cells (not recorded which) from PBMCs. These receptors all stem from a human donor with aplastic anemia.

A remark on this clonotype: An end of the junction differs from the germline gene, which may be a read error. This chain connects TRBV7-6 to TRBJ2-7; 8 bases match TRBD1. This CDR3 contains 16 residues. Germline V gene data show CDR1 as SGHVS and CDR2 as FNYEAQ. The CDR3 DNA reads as TGTGCCAGCAGCTTATATTCGGACAGGGAAAGTGACGAGCAGCACTTC. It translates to CASSLYSDRESDEQHF.

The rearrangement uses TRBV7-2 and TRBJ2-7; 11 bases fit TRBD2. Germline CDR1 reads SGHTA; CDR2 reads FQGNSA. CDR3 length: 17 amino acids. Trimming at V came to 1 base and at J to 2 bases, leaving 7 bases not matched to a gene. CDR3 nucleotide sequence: TGTGCCAGCAGCTTAGGACTAGCGGGGACGCTTCCCTACGAGCAGTACTTC. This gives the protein CASSLGLAGTLPYEQYF. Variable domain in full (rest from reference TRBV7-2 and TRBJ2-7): GAGVSQSPSNKVTEKGKDVELRCDPISGHTALYWYRQSLGQGLEFLIYFQGNSAPDKSGLPSDRFSAERTGGSVSTLTIQRTQQEDSAVYLCASSLGLAGTLPYEQYFGPGTRLTVT.

CDR3 bases: TGCAGCGTCACTAAGACAGGGTTGGAGACCCAGTACTTC. Residues: CSVTKTGLETQYF. The chain links TRBV29-1 to TRBJ2-5, with TRBD1 matching 7 bases. The ends lost 6 bases at V and 5 bases at J; junction bases unmatched: 9. Germline V gene lookup returns CDR1 SQVTM and CDR2 ANQGSEA. The CDR3 loop spans 13 amino acids.

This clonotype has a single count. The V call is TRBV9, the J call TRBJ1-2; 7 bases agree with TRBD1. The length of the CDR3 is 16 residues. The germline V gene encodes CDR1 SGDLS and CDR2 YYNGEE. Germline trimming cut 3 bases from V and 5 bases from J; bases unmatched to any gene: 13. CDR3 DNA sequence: TGTGCCAGCAGCGACGAGGCAGGGGGAGGGAAATATGGCTACACCTTC. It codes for CASSDEAGGGKYGYTF.

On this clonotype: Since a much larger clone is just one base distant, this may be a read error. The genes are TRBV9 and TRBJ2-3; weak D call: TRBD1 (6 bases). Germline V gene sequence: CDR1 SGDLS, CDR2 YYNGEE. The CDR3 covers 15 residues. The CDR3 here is CASGPDRISTGTQYF. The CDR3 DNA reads TGTGCTAGTGGACCTGACAGGATTAGCACAGGTACGCAGTATTTT. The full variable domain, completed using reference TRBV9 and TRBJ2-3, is DSGVTQTPKHLITATGQRVTLRCSPRSGDLSVYWYQQSLDQGLQFLIQYYNGEERAKGNILERFSAQQFPDLHSELNLSSLELGDSALYFCASGPDRISTGTQYFGPGTRLTVL.

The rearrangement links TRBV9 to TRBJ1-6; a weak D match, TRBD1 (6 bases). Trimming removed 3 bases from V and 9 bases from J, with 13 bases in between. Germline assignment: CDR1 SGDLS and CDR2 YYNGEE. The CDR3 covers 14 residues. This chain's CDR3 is CASSGRWGASPLHF. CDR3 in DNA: TGTGCCAGCAGCGGAAGGTGGGGGGCTTCACCCCTCCACTTT.

CDR3 coding DNA: TGTGCCAGCAGCTCCTATAAATACGAGACCCAGTACTTC. Residues: CASSSYKYETQYF. This chain connects TRBV11-2 to TRBJ2-5; D gene ambiguous. CDR1 and CDR2 (germline): SGHAT, FQNNGV. Trimming stripped 4 bases from V and 5 bases from J, with 11 bases between. The CDR3 sequence is 13 residues long. Looking up the rest from reference TRBV11-2 and TRBJ2-5 gives the full variable domain: EAGVAQSPRYKIIEKRQSVAFWCNPISGHATLYWYQQILGQGPKLLIQFQNNGVVDDSQLPKDRFSAERLKGVDSTLKIQPAKLEDSAVYLCASSSYKYETQYFGPGTRLLVL.

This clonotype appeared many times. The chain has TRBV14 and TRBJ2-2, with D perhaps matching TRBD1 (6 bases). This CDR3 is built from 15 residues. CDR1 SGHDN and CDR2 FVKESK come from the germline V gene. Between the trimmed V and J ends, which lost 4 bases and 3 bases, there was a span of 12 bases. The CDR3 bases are TGTGCCAGCAGCCTCCGGGACACGTACACCGGGGAGCTGTTTTTT. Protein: CASSLRDTYTGELFF.

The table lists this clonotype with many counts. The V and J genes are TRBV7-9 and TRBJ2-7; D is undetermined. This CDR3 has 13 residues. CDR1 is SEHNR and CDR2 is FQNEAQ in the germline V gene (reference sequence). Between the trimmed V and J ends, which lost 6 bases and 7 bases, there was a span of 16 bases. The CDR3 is CASRELTGAEQYF. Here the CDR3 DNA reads TGTGCCAGCAGGGAACTAACGGGCGCAGAGCAGTACTTC. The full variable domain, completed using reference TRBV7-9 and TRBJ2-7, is DTGVSQNPRHKITKRGQNVTFRCDPISEHNRLYWYRQTLGQGPEFLTYFQNEAQLEKSRLLSDRFSAERPKGSFSTLEIQRTEQGDSAMYLCASRELTGAEQYFGPGTRLTVT.

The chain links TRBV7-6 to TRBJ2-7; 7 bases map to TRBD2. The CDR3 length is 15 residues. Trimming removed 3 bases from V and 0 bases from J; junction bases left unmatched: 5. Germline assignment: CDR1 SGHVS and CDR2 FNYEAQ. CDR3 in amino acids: CASSLGGANSYEQYF. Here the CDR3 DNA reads TGTGCCAGCAGCTTGGGAGGGGCGAACTCCTACGAGCAGTACTTC.

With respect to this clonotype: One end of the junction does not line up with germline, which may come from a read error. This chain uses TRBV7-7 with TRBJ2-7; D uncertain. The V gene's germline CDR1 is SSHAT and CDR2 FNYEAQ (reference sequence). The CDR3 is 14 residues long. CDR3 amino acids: CASSPSLENYEQYF. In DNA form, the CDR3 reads TGTGCTAGCAGCCCCAGTTTAGAGAACTACGAGCAGTACTTC.

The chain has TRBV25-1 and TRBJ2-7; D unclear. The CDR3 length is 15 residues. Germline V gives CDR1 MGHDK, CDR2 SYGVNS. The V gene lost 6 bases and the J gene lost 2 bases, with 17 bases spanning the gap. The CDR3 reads CASSVDGLTAYEQYF. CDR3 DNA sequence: TGTGCCAGCAGCGTAGACGGTCTGACCGCCTACGAGCAGTACTTC.

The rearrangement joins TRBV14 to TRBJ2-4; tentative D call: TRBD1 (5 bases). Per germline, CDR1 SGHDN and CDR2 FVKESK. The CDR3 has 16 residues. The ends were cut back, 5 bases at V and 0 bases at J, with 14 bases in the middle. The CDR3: CASSGALGIAKNIQYF. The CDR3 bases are TGTGCCAGCAGCGGGGCTCTTGGAATAGCCAAAAACATTCAGTACTTC.

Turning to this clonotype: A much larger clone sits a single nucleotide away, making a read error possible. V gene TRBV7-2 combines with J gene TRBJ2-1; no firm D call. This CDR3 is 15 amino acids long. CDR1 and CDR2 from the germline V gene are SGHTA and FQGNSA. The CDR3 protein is CASSFLRSSYSEQFF. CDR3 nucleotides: TGTGCCAGCAGCTTTTTGCGGAGCTCCTACAGTGAGCAGTTCTTC.

The CDR3 loop reads CSFGGQVLEQYF. CDR3 DNA: TGCAGTTTTGGGGGACAGGTGCTCGAGCAGTACTTC. This chain connects TRBV20-1 to TRBJ2-7; 8 nucleotides line up with TRBD1. The ends lost 8 bases at V and 6 bases at J; junction bases unmatched: 9. CDR1 and CDR2 from the germline V gene are DFQATT and SNEGSKA (reference sequence). The CDR3 runs to 12 residues.

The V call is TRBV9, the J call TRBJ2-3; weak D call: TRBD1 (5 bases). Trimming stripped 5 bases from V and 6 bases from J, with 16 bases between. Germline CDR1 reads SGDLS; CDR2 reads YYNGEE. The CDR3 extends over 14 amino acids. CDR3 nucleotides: TGTGCCAGCAGTGCAGGGTGGGGCTACGATACGCAGTATTTT. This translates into CASSAGWGYDTQYF.

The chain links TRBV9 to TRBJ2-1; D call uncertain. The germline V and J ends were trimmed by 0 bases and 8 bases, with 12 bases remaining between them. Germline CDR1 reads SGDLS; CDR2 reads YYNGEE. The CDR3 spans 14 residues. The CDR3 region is CASSVGPTSYEQFF. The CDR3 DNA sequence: TGTGCCAGCAGCGTAGGCCCTACGAGCTATGAGCAGTTCTTC. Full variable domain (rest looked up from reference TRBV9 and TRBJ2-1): DSGVTQTPKHLITATGQRVTLRCSPRSGDLSVYWYQQSLDQGLQFLIQYYNGEERAKGNILERFSAQQFPDLHSELNLSSLELGDSALYFCASSVGPTSYEQFFGPGTRLTVL.

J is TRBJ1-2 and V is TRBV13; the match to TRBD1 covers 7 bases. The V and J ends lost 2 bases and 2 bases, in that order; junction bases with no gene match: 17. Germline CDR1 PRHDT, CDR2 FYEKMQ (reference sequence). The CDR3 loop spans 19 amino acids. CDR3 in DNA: TGTGCCAGCAGCTTACAGGGGAGGACCGGGGACAGCGTAAACTATGGCTACACCTTC. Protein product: CASSLQGRTGDSVNYGYTF.

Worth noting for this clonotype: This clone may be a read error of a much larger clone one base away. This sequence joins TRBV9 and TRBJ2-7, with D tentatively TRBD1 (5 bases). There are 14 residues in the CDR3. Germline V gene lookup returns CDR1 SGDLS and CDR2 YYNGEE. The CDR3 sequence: CVSSVGSGPYEQYF. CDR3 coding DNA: TGTGTCAGCAGCGTAGGATCAGGGCCCTACGAGCAGTACTTC.

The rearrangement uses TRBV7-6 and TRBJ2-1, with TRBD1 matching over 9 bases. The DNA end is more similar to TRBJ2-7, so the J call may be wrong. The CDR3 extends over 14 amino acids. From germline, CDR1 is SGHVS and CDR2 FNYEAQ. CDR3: CASSSKTGGYEQYF. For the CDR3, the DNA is TGTGCCAGCAGCTCTAAGACAGGGGGGTACGAGCAGTACTTC.

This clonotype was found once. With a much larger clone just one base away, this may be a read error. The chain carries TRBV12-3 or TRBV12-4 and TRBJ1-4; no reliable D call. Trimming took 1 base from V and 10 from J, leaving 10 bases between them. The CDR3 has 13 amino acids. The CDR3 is CASSLGHRVKLFF. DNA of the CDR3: TGTGCCAGCAGTTTAGGACACCGTGTAAAACTGTTTTTT.